Below are 24 T cell receptor beta chains sequenced from a single sample in a study of T cell responses to AZD1222 COVID-19 vaccine. The protocol was immunoSEQ multiplex PCR, while the TCRdb copy is restricted to in-frame clones and leaves out a portion. The sample gives some 190,000 clones, roughly 91% of which show up once; around 1.9% is in the top ten. The sample consisted of peripheral blood, taken 28 days after the second AZD1222 dose. These receptors all stem from an adult who received the AZD1222 COVID-19 vaccine.

The chain combines TRBV11-2 with TRBJ1-5; a weak D match, TRBD1 (6 bases). V lost 5 bases and J lost 4, with 21 bases in between. Germline CDR1 SGHAT, CDR2 FQNNGV. The CDR3 spans 17 residues. The CDR3 nucleotides are TGTGCCAGCAGCCCCCTCGATGTCAGGGGAGGGAATCAGCCCCAGCATTTT. Encoded protein: CASSPLDVRGGNQPQHF.

The chain has TRBV7-2 and TRBJ1-4, with a tentative D call TRBD1 (5 bases). Germline loops: CDR1 SGHTA, CDR2 FQGNSA. This CDR3 is 14 amino acids long. V lost 3 bases and J lost 4, with 9 bases in between. This chain's CDR3 is CASSFGGFNEKLFF. The CDR3 DNA reads TGTGCCAGCAGCTTTGGGGGTTTTAATGAAAAACTGTTTTTT.

This chain links TRBV11-2 with TRBJ2-7, with D possibly being TRBD1 or TRBD2 (5 bases each). The V end was cut by 4 bases, the J end by 6 bases, with 16 bases between. CDR1 and CDR2 (germline): SGHAT, FQNNGV. The CDR3 is 14 amino acids. DNA of the CDR3: TGTGCCAGCAGCTCCGGGCCGGGACGTCTCGAGCAGTACTTC. This sequence encodes CASSSGPGRLEQYF.

The chain uses TRBV6-5 and TRBJ1-2; the D is unclear. Trimming cost V 6 bases and J 0 bases, with 8 bases left between them. The length of the CDR3 is 13 residues. CDR1 MNHEY and CDR2 SVGAGI come from the germline V gene. Here the CDR3 DNA reads TGTGCCAGCAGACCAGACCCTAACTATGGCTACACCTTC. Protein sequence: CASRPDPNYGYTF.

The rearrangement joins TRBV6-2 or TRBV6-3 to TRBJ2-5, with D perhaps given as TRBD1 or TRBD2 (6 bases each). Germline CDR1 is MNHEY and CDR2 is SVGEGT. This CDR3 has 15 residues. V lost 1 base, J lost 2 bases, and 11 bases lay in between. The CDR3: CASSYWGDKQETQYF. CDR3 DNA: TGTGCCAGCAGTTACTGGGGGGACAAGCAAGAGACCCAGTACTTC.

The V gene is TRBV11-2, the J gene TRBJ2-7, with a possible D match to TRBD1 (5 bases). Germline-derived CDR1 and CDR2 are SGHAT and FQNNGV. Trimming removed 2 bases from V and 3 bases from J, with 14 bases in between. The CDR3 contains 15 residues. CDR3: CASSLSAGSDYEQYF. The CDR3 region has the DNA TGTGCCAGCAGCTTAAGCGCAGGGTCGGACTACGAGCAGTACTTC.

The chain links TRBV18 to TRBJ2-7, with 8 bases fitting TRBD1. The V gene end was trimmed by 0 bases and the J gene end by 6 bases; junction bases not matched to a gene: 4. Germline CDR1 and CDR2: KGHSH and LQKENI. The CDR3 loop spans 14 amino acids. The CDR3 DNA reads as TGTGCCAGCTCACCACCGTCAGGGGGCGGCGAGCAGTACTTC. Translation: CASSPPSGGGEQYF. The whole variable domain, filled in from reference TRBV18 and TRBJ2-7, reads NAGVMQNPRHLVRRRGQEARLRCSPMKGHSHVYWYRQLPEEGLKFMVYLQKENIIDESGMPKERFSAEFPKEGPSILRIQQVVRGDSAAYFCASSPPSGGGEQYFGPGTRLTVT.

The genes are TRBV4-1 and TRBJ2-5; D remains ambiguous. Germline V gene data show CDR1 as MGHRA and CDR2 as YSYEKL. The V end lost 0 bases, the J end lost 6 bases, and 11 bases lay between the germline ends. CDR3 length: 14 amino acids. The CDR3 DNA reads TGCGCCAGCAGCCAAGAAATCTTTCCCAAGACCCAGTACTTC. Translation gives CASSQEIFPKTQYF.

The chain recombines TRBV12-3 or TRBV12-4 with TRBJ2-1; 7 bases are shared with TRBD2. This CDR3 comprises 12 residues. V lost 3 bases to trimming and J lost 9 bases; unmatched junction nucleotides: 2. The CDR3 nucleotides read TGTGCCAGCAGTTTCGGCGGGAGTGAGCAGTTCTTC. This encodes CASSFGGSEQFF.

J is TRBJ1-6 and V is TRBV28; no definite D call. Trimming shortened V by 7 bases and J by 4 bases, and 5 bases separated the two germline ends. Germline V gene lookup returns CDR1 MDHEN and CDR2 SYDVKM. The CDR3 runs 12 residues. CDR3 sequence reads: CASTRYNSPLHF. CDR3 DNA: TGTGCCAGCACCAGGTATAATTCACCCCTCCACTTT. Full variable domain (missing parts from reference TRBV28 and TRBJ1-6): DVKVTQSSRYLVKRTGEKVFLECVQDMDHENMFWYRQDPGLGLRLIYFSYDVKMKEKGDIPEGYSVSREKKERFSLILESASTNQTSMYLCASTRYNSPLHFGNGTRLTVT.

This clone was counted a single time. V usage is TRBV7-3 and J usage is TRBJ2-7, with D possibly called TRBD1 or TRBD2 (5 bases each). Trimming pared 6 bases from V and 4 bases from J, leaving 19 bases between. The germline V gene encodes CDR1 SGHTA and CDR2 FQGTGA. This CDR3 has 15 residues. The CDR3 DNA sequence: TGTGCCAGCAGTTTGGCAAGGGGCGAGCGGTACGAGCAGTACTTC. Protein product: CASSLARGERYEQYF.

The CDR3 DNA reads as TGTGCCAGCATGGGGGGATTCCCCTACGAGCAGTACTTC. This codes for CASMGGFPYEQYF. The J gene is TRBJ2-7, the V gene TRBV27; a weak D match, TRBD2 (6 bases). V was pared by 7 bases and J by 2 bases, with 12 bases between. This CDR3 is built from 13 residues. Germline V gene sequence: CDR1 MNHEY, CDR2 SMNVEV (reference sequence).

The J gene is TRBJ2-3, the V gene TRBV3-1 (or the pseudogene TRBV3-2); a weak D match, TRBD2 (5 bases). The CDR3 loop spans 15 amino acids. Deletions cut 1 base from V and 6 bases from J, with 14 bases between. Germline V gene sequence: CDR1 LGHDT, CDR2 YNNKEL (reference sequence). CDR3 loop: CASSQGTVPLDTQYF. In DNA, the CDR3 is TGTGCCAGCAGCCAAGGGACTGTCCCTCTGGATACGCAGTATTTT.

V usage is TRBV7-3 and J usage is TRBJ2-1; D is ambiguous. From germline, CDR1 is SGHTA and CDR2 FQGTGA. CDR3 size: 15 residues. Trimming pared 5 bases from V and 0 bases from J, leaving 11 bases between. CDR3 nucleotide sequence: TGTGCCAGCAGCCCCGCCGGCGGCTCCTACAATGAGCAGTTCTTC. Residues: CASSPAGGSYNEQFF.

J is TRBJ1-6 and V is TRBV6-5; D uncertain. The CDR3 runs 14 residues. V was pared by 2 bases and J by 6 bases, with 8 bases between. Per the germline V gene, CDR1 is MNHEY and CDR2 is SVGAGI. CDR3 region: CASSYVSSNSPLHF. For the CDR3, the DNA is TGTGCCAGCAGTTACGTGTCCAGTAATTCACCCCTCCACTTT.

V is TRBV7-2 and J is TRBJ1-4; D is perhaps TRBD1 (5 bases). CDR3 length equals 15 residues. The ends were cut back, 5 bases at V and 5 bases at J, with 15 bases in the middle. The germline CDR1 and CDR2 sequences are SGHTA and FQGNSA. The CDR3: CASSPRGGLNEKLFF. CDR3 DNA sequence: TGTGCCAGCAGCCCGCGGGGGGGGTTAAATGAAAAACTGTTTTTT.

The rearrangement uses TRBV2 and TRBJ2-7, with 7 bases identical to TRBD1. Germline lookup yields CDR1 SNHLY and CDR2 FYNNEI. This CDR3 has 16 amino acids. The ends lost 2 bases at V and 0 bases at J; junction bases unmatched: 7. CDR3 DNA: TGTGCCAGCAGTGAACAGGGGCAGGGGGTCTCCTACGAGCAGTACTTC. It encodes CASSEQGQGVSYEQYF.

The rearrangement joins TRBV21-1 to TRBJ1-2; the table's TRBD1 call for D was not verified on the DNA. TRBV21-1 is classified as a pseudogene. There are 15 residues in the CDR3. In DNA form, the CDR3 reads TGTGCCAGCAGCATCCGGGACAGGGGAAGATATGGCTACACCTTC. Translating gives CASSIRDRGRYGYTF.

This chain connects TRBV7-2 to TRBJ1-2; D uncertain. The CDR3 runs to 15 residues. The germline CDR1 and CDR2 sequences are SGHTA and FQGNSA. V lost 1 base, J lost 1 base, and 10 bases lay in between. The CDR3 DNA is TGTGCCAGCAGCTTAGGGGTCGGAGTTAACTATGGCTACACCTTC. This translates into CASSLGVGVNYGYTF.

This sequence joins TRBV9 and TRBJ2-3; TRBD2 aligns across 7 bases. There are 17 residues in the CDR3. Trimming took 0 bases from V and 2 from J; bases not matched to a gene: 9. CDR1 is SGDLS and CDR2 is YYNGEE in the germline V gene. The CDR3 DNA reads TGTGCCAGCAGCGTAGGCCCCCTAGCGGTATACACAGATACGCAGTATTTT. Translation: CASSVGPLAVYTDTQYF.

This chain joins TRBV5-1 and TRBJ2-1; D possibly corresponds to TRBD1 (6 bases). The CDR3 has 15 amino acids. V was trimmed by 0 bases and J by 5 bases, leaving 12 bases between them. Germline CDR1 reads SGHRS; CDR2 reads YFSETQ. Written as DNA, the CDR3 is TGCGCCAGCAGCTTGGCCACAGGGTTAAACAATGAGCAGTTCTTC. Protein sequence: CASSLATGLNNEQFF.

The chain recombines TRBV24-1 with TRBJ2-5, with 7 bases lining up with TRBD1. This CDR3 contains 13 residues. Germline assignment: CDR1 KGHDR and CDR2 SFDVKD. Trimming cost V 9 bases and J 5 bases; bases outside gene matches: 8. CDR3 amino acids: CATPGRGKETQYF. DNA for the CDR3: TGTGCCACCCCGGGCAGGGGGAAGGAGACCCAGTACTTC.

V usage is TRBV18 and J usage is TRBJ2-7; 7 nucleotides agree with TRBD1. Germline V gene sequence: CDR1 KGHSH, CDR2 LQKENI. The ends lost 3 bases at V and 0 bases at J; junction bases unmatched: 11. This CDR3 is built from 17 residues. Written as DNA, the CDR3 is TGTGCCAGCTCACCTGGACAGGAGAGAGAAAGCTCCTACGAGCAGTACTTC. Translating gives CASSPGQERESSYEQYF.

This clone came up once. This sequence joins TRBV19 and TRBJ1-3, with D maybe TRBD1 (6 bases). The V end lost 8 bases, the J end lost 0 bases, and 8 bases lay between the germline ends. This CDR3 is built from 13 residues. Germline assignment: CDR1 LNHDA and CDR2 SQIVND (reference sequence). CDR3: CASRTASGNTIYF. CDR3 bases: TGTGCCAGTCGGACAGCCTCTGGAAACACCATATATTTT. The variable domain in full, completed from reference TRBV19 and TRBJ1-3, reads DGGITQSPKYLFRKEGQNVTLSCEQNLNHDAMYWYRQDPGQGLRLIYYSQIVNDFQKGDIAEGYSVSREKKESFPLTVTSAQKNPTAFYLCASRTASGNTIYFGEGSWLTVV.